A selection of T cell receptor beta chains follows, all from one sample in a study of T cell repertoires in cytomegalovirus infection. Each CDR3 protein gets one entry after TCRdb re-called the reads with MiXCR. The sample lists 40,000 to 60,000 distinct CDR3 sequences, about a fifth seen once, with 70% to 90% in the top ten. These receptors have no identified antigens. The material sequenced was CD8+ T cells from cultured PBMCs, taken from culture after CMV antigen stimulation. The receptor source for this set is a human donor in good health (CMV status not recorded). Some clones in this sample may be carry-over from other donors' samples. CDR3s leave out the opening cysteine and the closing phenylalanine or tryptophan. Each record gives: V gene, J gene, clone size, CDR3 protein. A row's size may be missing; if present it is once, few, many or a size class.

>TRBV6-6|TRBJ1-5|.
ASTPTGAYSNQPQH
>TRBV7-6|TRBJ2-7|.
ASSLRTGTYEQY
>TRBV2|TRBJ1-2|.
ASIAGAGLYGYT
>TRBV7-2|TRBJ2-1|.
ASSSRQTLNEQF
>TRBV9|TRBJ2-7|many
ASSPRDSYEQY
>TRBV6-5|TRBJ1-1|.
ASSYRVTGRGNTEAF
>TRBV12-3/TRBV12-4|TRBJ2-5|.
ASSSPDTGETQY
>TRBV11-2|TRBJ2-7|few
ASSPPRVEQY
>TRBV7-7|TRBJ2-7|many
ASSPGQGAREQY
>TRBV13|TRBJ2-1|few
ASSGQDRPSYNEQF
>TRBV7-8|TRBJ2-3|.
ASSSTSGRTQY
>TRBV4-3|TRBJ2-2|.
ASSQQTGAGELF
>TRBV24-1|TRBJ1-2|many
ATSDSGGNGYT
>TRBV9|TRBJ2-5|.
ASSNLRDSQETQY
>TRBV25-1|TRBJ2-7|.
ASREGQAEQY
>TRBV5-6|TRBJ2-7|few
ASSLGASGARPYEQY
>TRBV9|TRBJ2-7|.
ASSPSRGASYEQY
>TRBV20-1|TRBJ1-2|few
SQDRDDGYT
>TRBV7-9|TRBJ1-2|.
ASRQTTGWSYGYT
>TRBV7-6|TRBJ2-7|.
ASSPRGGGGSYEQY
>TRBV7-2|TRBJ2-3|.
ASSLGLAGESSTDTQY
>TRBV6-2/TRBV6-3|TRBJ2-1|few
ASSDLYHRARNEQF
>TRBV7-9|TRBJ1-2|.
ASSLPEVAYGYT
>TRBV7-2|TRBJ1-1|few
ASSLSGRLNTEAF
>TRBV7-2|TRBJ2-3|few
ASSVRGSYRGATDTQY
>TRBV24-1|TRBJ2-6|.
ATSDPDRGLGANVLT